This TCR beta chain was found in a study of CD4 T cells in relation to SARS-CoV-2 and coronaviruses. Study background: After roughly 9 days of antigen culture, PBMC TCR beta CDR3s were sequenced. The HLA restriction of the shared crossreactive spike epitopes was mapped.

Points on this clone: Its specificity is not known.

The unexposed donors gave CD4+ T cells in 2011-2018, prior to COVID-19. After approximately ten days of culture, CD4+ T cells were isolated. PBMCs were plated at around 2.1 million per well in IL-2-containing medium. Half the medium was replaced with IL-2 medium on days 3 and 7. Assay: immunoSEQ multiplex PCR; the TCRdb copy retains only in-frame clones and omits some. This table holds tens of thousands of clones, 70% to 85% found once. The source is a human donor in good health. Input material: CD4+ T cells from PBMCs, cultured in vitro.

The CDR3 spells CASSQETSGTRKGETQYF. The CDR3 DNA is TGTGCCAGCAGCCAAGAGACTAGCGGCACTAGGAAGGGGGAGACCCAGTACTTC. The chain carries TRBV3-1 (or the pseudogene TRBV3-2) and TRBJ2-5, with TRBD2 matching 9 bases. This CDR3 region has 18 residues. Germline-derived CDR1 and CDR2 are LGHDT and YNNKEL (reference sequence). Unmatched junction bases numbered 13, after V lost 0 bases and J lost 5 bases.